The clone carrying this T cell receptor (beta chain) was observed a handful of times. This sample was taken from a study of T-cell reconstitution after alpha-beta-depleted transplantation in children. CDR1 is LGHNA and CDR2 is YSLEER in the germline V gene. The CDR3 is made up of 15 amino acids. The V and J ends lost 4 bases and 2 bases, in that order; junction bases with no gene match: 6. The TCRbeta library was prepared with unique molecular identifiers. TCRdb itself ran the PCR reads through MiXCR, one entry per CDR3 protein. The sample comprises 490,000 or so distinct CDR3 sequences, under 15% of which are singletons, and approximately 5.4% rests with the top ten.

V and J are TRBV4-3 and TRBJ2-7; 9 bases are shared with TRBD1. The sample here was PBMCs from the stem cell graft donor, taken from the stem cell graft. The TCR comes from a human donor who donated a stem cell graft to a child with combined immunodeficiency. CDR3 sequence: CASSRGTGQTYEQYF. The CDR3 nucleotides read TGCGCCAGCAGCCGAGGGACAGGGCAAACCTACGAGCAGTACTTC.